The clone carrying this T cell receptor (beta chain) was counted a few times. What it binds is not known. These data are taken from a study of post-analysis software for immune sequencing data. Findings and caveats of the study: Controls showed lower frequencies than patients for roughly 5 TRBV segments, and TRBV5-6, TRBV5-1 and TRBV20-1 were among these.

Germline-derived CDR1 and CDR2 are SQVTM and ANQGSEA. The CDR3 covers 15 residues. V gave up 4 bases and J gave up 1 base, with 16 bases separating them. Prepared libraries of TCR beta cDNA carried unique molecular identifiers. TCRdb redid the calling of the PCR reads with MiXCR, one entry per CDR3 protein. The sample includes a few hundred thousand distinct CDR3 sequences, roughly 36% of them seen just once. The sequence derives from a girl between 5 and 17 years old with multiple sclerosis. The chain is built from TRBV29-1 and TRBJ2-5, with D maybe TRBD2 (6 bases). The sequencing input was blood. CDR3 protein: CSVVSSGDLQETQYF. CDR3 DNA sequence: TGCAGCGTTGTCTCCTCGGGAGACCTCCAAGAGACCCAGTACTTC.